These 21 T cell receptor beta chains came from one sample sequenced in a study of neoadjuvant anti-PD-1 for oral cavity cancer. The table came from immunoSEQ multiplex PCR; TCRdb's copy has only in-frame clones and leaves some out. The sample holds 10,000 or so clones, 65% to 80% seen once. Specimen: tumor tissue, collected before nivolumab (anti-PD-1) treatment. The source is a person aged 40 to 85 with oral cavity squamous cell carcinoma.

This chain joins TRBV18 and TRBJ2-5; D call uncertain. The CDR3 totals 13 residues. Looked up from germline, CDR1 is KGHSH and CDR2 is LQKENI. Trimming took off 6 bases at V and 1 base at J, with 9 bases between the two ends. CDR3 amino acids: CASSQRRQETQYF. The CDR3 nucleotides are TGTGCCAGCTCCCAACGCCGCCAAGAGACCCAGTACTTC.

The V call is TRBV27, the J call TRBJ1-5; 8 nucleotides match TRBD1. Germline assignment: CDR1 MNHEY and CDR2 SMNVEV (reference sequence). The CDR3 runs 17 residues. The V and J ends lost 1 base and 6 bases, in that order; junction bases with no gene match: 11. CDR3 region: CASSLWATGALGQPQHF. CDR3 coding DNA: TGTGCCAGCAGTTTATGGGCGACAGGGGCCCTCGGTCAGCCCCAGCATTTT.

J is TRBJ1-1 and V is TRBV6-9, with a possible D match to TRBD1 (5 bases). V lost 4 bases and J lost 6, with 12 bases in between. The CDR3 has 13 residues. Germline CDR1 and CDR2: MNHGY and SVAAGI. DNA of the CDR3: TGTGCCAGCAGTTTCCCAGGGTACGCTGAAGCTTTCTTT. This translates into CASSFPGYAEAFF.

The chain joins TRBV5-5 to TRBJ1-5, with D tentatively TRBD1 (5 bases). Per germline, CDR1 SGHKS and CDR2 YYEKEE (reference sequence). V lost 0 bases, J lost 0 bases, and 7 bases lay in between. The CDR3 spans 15 residues. The CDR3: CASSLGQYSNQPQHF. As DNA, the CDR3 is TGTGCCAGCAGCTTGGGACAGTATAGCAATCAGCCCCAGCATTTT. The variable domain in full, with the rest retrieved from reference TRBV5-5 and TRBJ1-5, is DAGVTQSPTHLIKTRGQQVTLRCSPISGHKSVSWYQQVLGQGPQFIFQYYEKEERGRGNFPDRFSARQFPNYSSELNVNALLLGDSALYLCASSLGQYSNQPQHFGDGTRLSIL.

CDR3 nucleotide sequence: TGCGCCAGCAGCTTTGGACAGAGGCACTATGGCTACACCTTC. Amino acids: CASSFGQRHYGYTF. This sequence joins TRBV5-1 and TRBJ1-2; the D gene is possibly TRBD1 (6 bases). V lost 2 bases to trimming and J lost 3 bases, with 11 bases between them. Germline CDR1 is SGHRS and CDR2 is YFSETQ. The CDR3 consists of 14 residues.

The V gene is TRBV5-1, the J gene TRBJ1-3, with 11 bases identical to TRBD1. The trim removed 4 bases at V and 3 bases at J, leaving 6 bases unmatched. The CDR3 consists of 16 residues. Germline V gene lookup returns CDR1 SGHRS and CDR2 YFSETQ. In DNA form, the CDR3 reads TGCGCCAGCAGCCACGGGACAGGGGGAGGTGGAAACACCATATATTTT. This sequence encodes CASSHGTGGGGNTIYF.

The J gene is TRBJ2-7, the V gene TRBV5-4; TRBD2 aligns across 7 bases. Trimming cost V 4 bases and J 2 bases; bases outside gene matches: 9. CDR3 length equals 15 residues. The germline V gene encodes CDR1 SGHNT and CDR2 YYREEE (reference sequence). As DNA, the CDR3 is TGTGCCAGCAGCCCTCGGGGGGTGGGAACCTACGAGCAGTACTTC. Translating it yields CASSPRGVGTYEQYF.

This chain joins TRBV27 and TRBJ2-7; D unclear. V lost 4 bases and J 7 bases, leaving 11 bases between the germline ends. Germline CDR1 and CDR2: MNHEY and SMNVEV (reference sequence). This CDR3 region has 12 residues. As DNA, the CDR3 is TGTGCCAGCAGTTCCTCCAACCGGGAGCAGTACTTC. It is translated as CASSSSNREQYF.

This clone has only one observation. The V call is TRBV6-5, the J call TRBJ1-1, with TRBD1 identical over 7 bases. Trimming at V came to 2 bases and at J to 3 bases, leaving 6 bases not matched to a gene. The V gene's germline CDR1 is MNHEY and CDR2 SVGAGI. The CDR3 has 15 amino acids. CDR3 residues: CASSYTTGEDTEAFF. In DNA, the CDR3 is TGTGCCAGCAGTTACACAACAGGGGAGGACACTGAAGCTTTCTTT.

The V and J genes are TRBV7-9 and TRBJ2-3, with D possibly being TRBD1 (5 bases). The CDR3 runs to 15 residues. V lost 1 base and J 1 base, leaving 9 bases between the germline ends. Germline V lookup: CDR1 SEHNR, CDR2 FQNEAQ (reference sequence). CDR3 loop: CASSLGRAGTDTQYF. DNA of the CDR3: TGTGCCAGCAGCTTAGGCAGGGCGGGCACAGATACGCAGTATTTT.

V is TRBV7-8 and J is TRBJ1-1; D is ambiguous. This CDR3 spans 14 amino acids. Looked up from germline, CDR1 is SGHVS and CDR2 is FQNEAQ. V was clipped by 5 bases and J by 3 bases, with 13 bases between them. This CDR3 reads CASSPEGTHTEAFF. Written as DNA, the CDR3 is TGTGCCAGCAGCCCAGAGGGAACGCACACTGAAGCTTTCTTT. The full variable domain, completed using reference TRBV7-8 and TRBJ1-1, is GAGVSQSPRYKVAKRGQDVALRCDPISGHVSLFWYQQALGQGPEFLTYFQNEAQLDKSGLPSDRFFAERPEGSVSTLKIQRTQQEDSAVYLCASSPEGTHTEAFFGQGTRLTVV.

The rearrangement joins TRBV21-1 to TRBJ1-2. TRBV21-1 constitutes a pseudogene. The CDR3 length is 15 residues. The CDR3, as DNA: TGTGCCAGCAGCAAAGGACCCACAACTAACTATGGCTACACCTTC. Amino acids: CASSKGPTTNYGYTF.

V gene TRBV7-8 combines with J gene TRBJ2-5; D is possibly TRBD2 (6 bases). CDR3 length equals 15 residues. Germline assignment: CDR1 SGHVS and CDR2 FQNEAQ. The V and J ends lost 4 bases and 5 bases respectively, with 17 bases between them. The CDR3 reads CASSSFREARETQYF. CDR3 nucleotide sequence: TGTGCCAGCAGCTCCTTCAGGGAGGCAAGGGAGACCCAGTACTTC. The full variable domain, rest sourced from reference TRBV7-8 and TRBJ2-5, is GAGVSQSPRYKVAKRGQDVALRCDPISGHVSLFWYQQALGQGPEFLTYFQNEAQLDKSGLPSDRFFAERPEGSVSTLKIQRTQQEDSAVYLCASSSFREARETQYFGPGTRLLVL.

This clone rates as medium-sized. This chain joins TRBV27 and TRBJ1-5, with 7 bases identical to TRBD1. The CDR3 contains 15 residues. Germline V lookup: CDR1 MNHEY, CDR2 SMNVEV (reference sequence). V was pared by 5 bases and J by 2 bases, with 6 bases of the junction left unmatched. Written as DNA, the CDR3 is TGTGCCAGCAGTCGCCTAACAGGGGGCAATCAGCCCCAGCATTTT. It encodes CASSRLTGGNQPQHF.

The chain is built from TRBV5-5 and TRBJ2-1; 9 bases are a match to TRBD2. The V and J ends lost 3 bases and 10 bases, in that order; junction bases with no gene match: 11. The CDR3 totals 15 residues. The germline CDR1 and CDR2 sequences are SGHKS and YYEKEE (reference sequence). CDR3 amino acids: CASSSTSGSSAEQFF. CDR3 in DNA: TGTGCCAGCAGCTCCACTAGCGGGTCCTCAGCGGAGCAGTTCTTC.

The chain carries TRBV15 and TRBJ2-7, with 7 bases lining up with TRBD1. This CDR3 contains 14 residues. The J segment lost 3 bases and the V segment lost 3 bases, leaving 5 bases of the junction unmatched. CDR1 is LNHNV, CDR2 YYDKDF, per germline (reference sequence). CDR3 sequence: CATSSPQGLYEQYF. The CDR3, as DNA: TGTGCCACCAGCAGCCCACAGGGGCTCTACGAGCAGTACTTC.

This clone appeared a few times. V is TRBV28 and J is TRBJ2-1; 11 bases map to TRBD1. This CDR3 spans 15 amino acids. V shed 5 bases and J 6 bases; nucleotides not matched to a gene: 6. Per the germline V gene, CDR1 is MDHEN and CDR2 is SYDVKM. CDR3 residues: CASSIGQGAGNEQFF. The CDR3 DNA sequence: TGTGCCAGCAGTATAGGACAGGGGGCGGGCAATGAGCAGTTCTTC.

V is TRBV10-3 and J is TRBJ2-7, with 12 bases matching TRBD2. J was trimmed by 3 bases and V by 10 bases; bases with no gene match: 4. CDR3 length: 13 amino acids. CDR1 is ENHRY, CDR2 SYGVKD, per germline. The CDR3 loop reads CASLLAGGYEQYF. In nucleotides, the CDR3 is TGTGCCAGCTTACTAGCGGGGGGCTACGAGCAGTACTTC.

V is TRBV27 and J is TRBJ2-6; TRBD1 agrees at 11 bases. The CDR3 runs to 18 residues. The germline CDR1 and CDR2 sequences are MNHEY and SMNVEV (reference sequence). V shed 8 bases, J shed 0 bases, and the junction held 9 bases outside the gene matches. DNA of the CDR3: TGTGCCAGCTCGGACAGGGGGCGTCGGGGCTCTGGGGCCAACGTCCTGACTTTC. It specifies CASSDRGRRGSGANVLTF.

This rearrangement joins TRBV30 to TRBJ2-7, with a tentative D call TRBD1 (5 bases). CDR3 length: 14 residues. The germline V and J ends were trimmed by 0 bases and 2 bases, with 11 bases remaining between them. Per germline, CDR1 GTSNPN and CDR2 SVGIG (reference sequence). CDR3 in DNA: TGTGCCTGGAGTGTATTCCAGGGAACCTACGAGCAGTACTTC. Amino acids: CAWSVFQGTYEQYF.

This clone was counted between two and nine times. The chain is built from TRBV7-9 and TRBJ2-6, with D maybe TRBD2 (5 bases). CDR3 length: 15 amino acids. The ends were cut back, 5 bases at V and 2 bases at J, with 10 bases in the middle. CDR1 SEHNR and CDR2 FQNEAQ come from the germline V gene (reference sequence). CDR3 sequence reads: CASSLVEAGANVLTF. CDR3 nucleotide sequence: TGTGCCAGCAGCCTGGTGGAGGCTGGGGCCAACGTCCTGACTTTC. The full variable domain, rest sourced from reference TRBV7-9 and TRBJ2-6, is DTGVSQNPRHKITKRGQNVTFRCDPISEHNRLYWYRQTLGQGPEFLTYFQNEAQLEKSRLLSDRFSAERPKGSFSTLEIQRTEQGDSAMYLCASSLVEAGANVLTFGAGSRLTVL.